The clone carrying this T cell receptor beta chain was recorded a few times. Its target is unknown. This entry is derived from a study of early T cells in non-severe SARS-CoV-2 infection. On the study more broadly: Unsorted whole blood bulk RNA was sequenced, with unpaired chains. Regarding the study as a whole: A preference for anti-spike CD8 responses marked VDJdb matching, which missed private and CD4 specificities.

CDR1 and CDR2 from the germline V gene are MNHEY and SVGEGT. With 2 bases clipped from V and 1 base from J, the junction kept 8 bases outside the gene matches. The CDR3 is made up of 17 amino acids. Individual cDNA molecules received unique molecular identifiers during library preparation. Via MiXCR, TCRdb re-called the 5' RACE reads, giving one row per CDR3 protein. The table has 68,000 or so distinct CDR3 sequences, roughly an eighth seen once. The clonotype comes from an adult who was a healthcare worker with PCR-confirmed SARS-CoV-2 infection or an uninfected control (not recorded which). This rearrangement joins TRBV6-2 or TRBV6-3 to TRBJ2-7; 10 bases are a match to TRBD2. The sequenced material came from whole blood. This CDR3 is CASSYEPGLAVSYEQYF. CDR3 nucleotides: TGTGCCAGCAGTTACGAACCTGGACTAGCGGTGTCCTACGAGCAGTACTTC.